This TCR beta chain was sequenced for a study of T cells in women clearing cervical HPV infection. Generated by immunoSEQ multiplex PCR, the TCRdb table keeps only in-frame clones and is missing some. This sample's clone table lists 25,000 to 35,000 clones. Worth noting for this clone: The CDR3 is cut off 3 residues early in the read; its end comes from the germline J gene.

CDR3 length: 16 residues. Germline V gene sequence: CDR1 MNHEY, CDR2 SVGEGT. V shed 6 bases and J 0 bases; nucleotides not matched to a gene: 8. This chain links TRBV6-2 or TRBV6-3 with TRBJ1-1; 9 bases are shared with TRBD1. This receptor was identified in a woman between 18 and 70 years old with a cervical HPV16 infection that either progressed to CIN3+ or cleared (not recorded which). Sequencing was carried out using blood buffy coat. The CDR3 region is CASRHRDRAMNTEAFF. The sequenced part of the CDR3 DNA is TGTGCCAGCAGACACCGGGACAGGGCAATGAACACTGAA.